The 23 T cell receptor beta chains listed next were all sequenced from one sample in a study of T cell responses to AZD1222 COVID-19 vaccine. Measured with immunoSEQ multiplex PCR; TCRdb has only the in-frame clones, and not every one. Of tens of thousands of clones listed, 84% are singletons. Here the sequenced sample was peripheral blood, taken on day 0 of AZD1222 vaccination. These TCRs come from an adult in good health.

This clone was counted once. This sequence joins TRBV5-1 and TRBJ2-2; D not certain. This CDR3 spans 13 amino acids. V lost 0 bases, J lost 4 bases, and 4 bases lay in between. The germline gives CDR1 SGHRS, CDR2 YFSETQ. CDR3 sequence: CASSLVPTGELFF. DNA for the CDR3: TGCGCCAGCAGCTTGGTCCCCACCGGGGAGCTGTTTTTT.

The V call is TRBV7-3, the J call TRBJ2-1, with TRBD1 matching 10 bases. Germline CDR1 reads SGHTA; CDR2 reads FQGTGA. V dropped 0 bases and J dropped 6; count of bases not matched to a gene: 2. CDR3 length: 15 residues. The CDR3 DNA reads as TGTGCCAGCAGCTTAACGGGACAGGGGTCCAATGAGCAGTTCTTC. The encoded protein is CASSLTGQGSNEQFF.

The gene calls are TRBV7-2 and TRBJ2-7; a weak D match, TRBD1 (5 bases). From germline, CDR1 is SGHTA and CDR2 FQGNSA. Trimming shortened V by 5 bases and J by 1 base, and 12 bases separated the two germline ends. This CDR3 contains 14 residues. CDR3 bases: TGTGCCAGCAGCCTCGACAGAATATCCTACGAGCAGTACTTC. It yields the protein CASSLDRISYEQYF.

Only a few counts were recorded for this clone. The V gene is TRBV6-2 or TRBV6-3, the J gene TRBJ1-2; 9 bases map to TRBD1. This CDR3 region has 16 residues. The trim removed 2 bases at V and 4 bases at J, leaving 8 bases unmatched. CDR1 is MNHEY, CDR2 SVGEGT, per germline. CDR3 DNA sequence: TGTGCCAGCAGTTACCCTGGACAGGGGCCGGGCTATGGCTACACCTTC. Its protein is CASSYPGQGPGYGYTF.

There are a few counts of this clone. The J gene is TRBJ2-2, the V gene TRBV14; maybe TRBD2 (6 bases). The CDR3 consists of 12 residues. The V end was cut by 8 bases, the J end by 6 bases, with 10 bases between. Germline V gives CDR1 SGHDN, CDR2 FVKESK. CDR3 DNA sequence: TGTGCCAGCCGAGGAGGGCCCGGGGAGCTGTTTTTT. This translates into CASRGGPGELFF.

The chain carries TRBV7-2 and TRBJ1-2; 8 bases agree with TRBD1. Germline lookup yields CDR1 SGHTA and CDR2 FQGNSA. J gave up 4 bases and V 0 bases, and 4 bases lay outside the gene matches. The CDR3 runs 15 residues. CDR3 bases: TGTGCCAGCAGCTTAGCACCAGGGGGCCTCTATGGCTACACCTTC. Protein sequence: CASSLAPGGLYGYTF.

V is TRBV5-1 and J is TRBJ2-5; D is unresolved. V lost 2 bases and J lost 1, with 6 bases in between. Looked up from germline, CDR1 is SGHRS and CDR2 is YFSETQ. The length of the CDR3 is 13 residues. The chain's CDR3 is CASSFFGQETQYF. Here the CDR3 DNA reads TGCGCCAGCAGCTTTTTCGGCCAAGAGACCCAGTACTTC.

The J gene is TRBJ2-7, the V gene TRBV10-3, with 10 bases aligning to TRBD1. CDR1 and CDR2 from the germline V gene are ENHRY and SYGVKD. Unmatched junction bases numbered 5, after V lost 6 bases and J lost 3 bases. The CDR3 has 14 residues. The CDR3 reads CAIRPGDRGYEQYF. For the CDR3, the DNA is TGTGCCATCAGACCCGGGGACAGGGGCTACGAGCAGTACTTC.

The chain recombines TRBV7-2 with TRBJ1-6; a possible D gene is TRBD1 (5 bases). The CDR3 is made up of 16 amino acids. Germline CDR1 SGHTA, CDR2 FQGNSA. The V end was cut by 2 bases, the J end by 0 bases, with 8 bases between. The CDR3 DNA sequence: TGTGCCAGCAGCTTAAGGCAGGGCTCCTATAATTCACCCCTCCACTTT. Its protein product is CASSLRQGSYNSPLHF.

The genes are TRBV5-1 and TRBJ2-1; 8 nucleotides agree with TRBD2. CDR1 and CDR2 from the germline V gene are SGHRS and YFSETQ. This CDR3 has 13 amino acids. The trim removed 3 bases at V and 9 bases at J, leaving 5 bases unmatched. The DNA of the CDR3 is TGCGCCAGCAGCTCGGGACTAGGTTTTGAGCAGTTCTTC. Its translation: CASSSGLGFEQFF.

This rearrangement joins TRBV29-1 to TRBJ1-1; 10 nucleotides align to TRBD1. Germline CDR1 reads SQVTM; CDR2 reads ANQGSEA. This CDR3 spans 15 amino acids. Trimming cost V 6 bases and J 5 bases; bases outside gene matches: 12. The chain's CDR3 is CSVGQGMGMRTEAFF. For the CDR3, the DNA is TGCAGCGTGGGACAGGGGATGGGAATGAGAACTGAAGCTTTCTTT.

The chain uses TRBV19 and TRBJ1-3; D gene uncertain. Looked up from germline, CDR1 is LNHDA and CDR2 is SQIVND (reference sequence). V was clipped by 3 bases and J by 1 base, with 7 bases between them. This CDR3 comprises 14 residues. The chain's CDR3 is CASSIGGSGNTIYF. The CDR3 DNA follows: TGTGCCAGTAGTATCGGTGGATCTGGAAACACCATATATTTT.

This clone was observed a single time. V is TRBV6-2 or TRBV6-3 and J is TRBJ2-2, with 8 bases that match TRBD1. After removal of 4 bases from V and 5 bases from J, the junction contained 9 bases not matched to a gene. Looked up from germline, CDR1 is MNHEY and CDR2 is SVGEGT. CDR3 length equals 16 residues. The CDR3 DNA reads TGTGCCAGCAGTTTTGCCGGACAGGGAAAGACCGGGGAGCTGTTTTTT. The encoded protein is CASSFAGQGKTGELFF.

The V gene is TRBV28, the J gene TRBJ1-2; D is uncertain. This CDR3 region has 15 residues. The V gene's germline CDR1 is MDHEN and CDR2 SYDVKM. Deletions cut 8 bases from V and 5 bases from J, with 21 bases between. The CDR3 sequence: CASVSPLRGGYGYTF. The CDR3 bases are TGTGCCAGCGTTTCCCCCTTGCGGGGAGGGTATGGCTACACCTTC.

This clone was observed a few times. The chain recombines TRBV9 with TRBJ1-6, with D uncertain. Trimming pared 0 bases from V and 10 bases from J, leaving 11 bases between. This CDR3 has 14 residues. The germline V gene has CDR1 SGDLS and CDR2 YYNGEE. This CDR3 is CASSVDSRRSPLHF. Written as DNA, the CDR3 is TGTGCCAGCAGCGTAGATTCCCGGCGGTCACCCCTCCACTTT.

V usage is TRBV5-4 and J usage is TRBJ2-3; 9 positions agree with TRBD1. Germline V gene sequence: CDR1 SGHNT, CDR2 YYREEE (reference sequence). The length of the CDR3 is 16 residues. The V gene end was trimmed by 1 base and the J gene end by 6 bases; junction bases not matched to a gene: 9. This chain's CDR3 is CASSLTGQGRADTQYF. DNA of the CDR3: TGTGCCAGCAGCTTGACGGGACAGGGAAGGGCGGATACGCAGTATTTT. Combining the CDR3 with reference TRBV5-4 and TRBJ2-3 gives the whole variable domain ETGVTQSPTHLIKTRGQQVTLRCSSQSGHNTVSWYQQALGQGPQFIFQYYREEENGRGNFPPRFSGLQFPNYSSELNVNALELDDSALYLCASSLTGQGRADTQYFGPGTRLTVL.

CDR3 sequence reads: CASSHPPSPLHF. In DNA form, the CDR3 reads TGTGCCAGCAGCCACCCGCCCTCACCCCTCCACTTT. The rearrangement links TRBV28 to TRBJ1-6; D is unclear. The V gene's germline CDR1 is MDHEN and CDR2 SYDVKM. The V and J ends lost 6 bases and 10 bases respectively, with 10 bases between them. The CDR3 contains 12 residues.

The chain links TRBV28 to TRBJ2-5; TRBD2 matches at 7 bases. V was pared by 5 bases and J by 3 bases, with 9 bases of the junction left unmatched. Germline V gene lookup returns CDR1 MDHEN and CDR2 SYDVKM. CDR3 size: 15 residues. CDR3 nucleotides: TGTGCCAGCAGTCCAGGCGGGAGAGGGGAAGAGACCCAGTACTTC. It is translated as CASSPGGRGEETQYF.

J is TRBJ2-7 and V is TRBV3-1 (or the pseudogene TRBV3-2), with a tentative D call TRBD2 (6 bases). CDR3 length: 15 amino acids. V lost 0 bases and J 7 bases, leaving 16 bases between the germline ends. Germline V gene sequence: CDR1 LGHDT, CDR2 YNNKEL (reference sequence). This chain's CDR3 is CASSQDVEGAGEQYF. The CDR3 DNA sequence: TGTGCCAGCAGCCAAGATGTGGAGGGCGCAGGGGAGCAGTACTTC.

This chain connects TRBV5-1 to TRBJ2-2; 15 bases match TRBD2. After removal of 4 bases from V and 5 bases from J, the junction contained 3 bases not matched to a gene. The CDR3 has 16 residues. In germline, CDR1 is SGHRS, CDR2 YFSETQ. The CDR3 loop reads CASSEGLAGGTGELFF. The DNA for the CDR3 is TGCGCCAGCAGCGAGGGACTAGCGGGAGGTACCGGGGAGCTGTTTTTT.

The J gene is TRBJ2-7, the V gene TRBV13; D might be TRBD2 (6 bases). V was cut by 3 bases and J by 0 bases, with 9 bases left in between. The CDR3 runs to 14 residues. Germline CDR1 and CDR2: PRHDT and FYEKMQ (reference sequence). The CDR3 coding sequence is TGTGCCAGCAGCTTCTCGGGGGACTCCTACGAGCAGTACTTC. Translated: CASSFSGDSYEQYF.

This sequence joins TRBV19 and TRBJ2-1; no firm D call. The V end lost 5 bases, the J end lost 9 bases, and 20 bases lay between the germline ends. The CDR3 has 15 amino acids. Germline CDR1 is LNHDA and CDR2 is SQIVND (reference sequence). The CDR3 region has the DNA TGTGCCAGTAGTCCCGGGTCGAACTTAGACGGTGAGCAGTTCTTC. It specifies CASSPGSNLDGEQFF.

The V and J genes are TRBV30 and TRBJ1-2, with 7 bases fitting TRBD1. The ends lost 4 bases at V and 8 bases at J; junction bases unmatched: 16. The germline V gene has CDR1 GTSNPN and CDR2 SVGIG (reference sequence). The CDR3 is 15 amino acids. CDR3 coding DNA: TGTGCCTGGACGATGGGGGCAGGGGGAACCCCCGGCTACACCTTC. This sequence encodes CAWTMGAGGTPGYTF.